This TCR beta chain was found in a study of blood T cell repertoires in COVID-19 (TCRdb year 2020). Some background on the complete study: The collaborator samples originated in the United States, Italy and Spain and spanned the acute and convalescent phases of COVID-19. Deeply sampled blood TCRbeta repertoires from subjects exposed to, actively infected with, or recovered from COVID-19 were included in the dataset. The sample metadata nearly always contained a de-identified subject ID, COVID-19 status, age in years and sex. Samples were obtained from the ongoing ImmuneRACE study (first 160 participants) and from some 1,200 subjects provided by 6 global collaborators. The repertoires were released in a freely available public database meant as a resource for research on the immune response to SARS-CoV-2. Where available, HLA class I and class II types were obtained from metadata supplied by the sample provider rather than from assay-based typing. The prospective study material was composed of cDNA or gDNA derived from T cells, B-cell-depleted T cells, or PBMCs. On the study overall, not on this receptor specifically: The quantity of clinical and demographic metadata differed by source and by participant and was supplied without curation.

TCRbeta CDR3 regions were amplified from genomic DNA by means of the immunoSEQ Assay, a bias-controlled multiplex PCR. In the original analysis: The number of nucleated cells in each sample was estimated from the amplification of reference gene primers within the assay. To quantify the absolute abundance of each unique TCRbeta CDR3 rearrangement, sequence reads were collapsed and filtered. For each sample, productive Simpson clonality was calculated as the square root of Simpson's diversity index across productive rearrangements. TCRdb re-hosts the immuneACCESS table, in-frame sequences only. Its copies lack some clones; in the studies checked, an unresolved V gene accounts for under half of them, and the cause for the rest is not known. V and J calls and clone size are copied from that table; D and trimming were computed from the DNA. Across this sample there are around 310,000 clones, with 80% to 95% seen only once. The ten largest clones represent 6.5% to 8% of the sample.

The CDR3 sequence holds 13 residues, the cysteine and phenylalanine included. Only CDR3 DNA is held: 39 bases, read in frame from base 1. The junction carries 12 bases between V and J, which are trimmed by 3 bases and 8 bases respectively. In the germline V gene (reference sequence), CDR1 corresponds to SEHNR and CDR2 to FQNEAQ. This clone was recorded once. The specificity of this receptor is unknown. No base quality information exists; no much larger clone differs at one position. In Seattle, one collaborating source enrolled patients while the infection was active and tracked those patients longitudinally over the course of disease. Collaborating institutions collected whole blood in K2EDTA tubes following their own protocols. Collaborator samples were shipped for TCRbeta analysis as frozen whole blood, isolated PBMCs, or DNA extracted from either sample type.

This chain joins TRBV7-9 to TRBJ2-3; the D gene is perhaps TRBD2, from 6 matching bases. The sample taken for sequencing was peripheral blood. The sequence was obtained from a young woman with COVID-19, enrolled during active disease. The nucleotides are TGTGCCAGCAGCTTCGGGGGTGCAAGTACGCAGTATTTT. This translates into CASSFGGASTQYF.